These 4 T cell receptor beta chains share one sample of origin, sequenced in a study of blood T cell repertoires in COVID-19. Sequencing was performed with immunoSEQ multiplex PCR; in TCRdb, only in-frame clones are kept and a portion is missing. Of around 50,000 clones in the sample, 90% were seen once. What was sequenced was peripheral blood. The source of these receptors is a man aged 55 to 70 with acute or convalescent COVID-19.

The chain couples TRBV30 to TRBJ1-2; a possible D gene is TRBD1 (6 bases). Between the trimmed V and J ends, which lost 1 base and 10 bases, there was a span of 16 bases. Germline V gene sequence: CDR1 GTSNPN, CDR2 SVGIG (reference sequence). The CDR3 loop spans 13 amino acids. CDR3 residues: CAWSAGEWMDYTF. CDR3 coding DNA: TGTGCCTGGAGTGCAGGGGAATGGATGGACTACACCTTC.

The chain couples TRBV5-1 to TRBJ2-1; 9 nucleotides line up with TRBD2. Unmatched junction bases numbered 13, after V lost 0 bases and J lost 0 bases. The CDR3 has 20 residues. Looked up from germline, CDR1 is SGHRS and CDR2 is YFSETQ. CDR3: CASSLEAVAGVASSYNEQFF. In DNA, the CDR3 is TGCGCCAGCAGCTTGGAAGCGGTAGCGGGAGTCGCCAGCTCCTACAATGAGCAGTTCTTC.

The chain employs TRBV11-2 and TRBJ2-5; a possible D gene is TRBD1 (5 bases). The CDR3 totals 10 residues. The V end was cut by 8 bases, the J end by 5 bases, with 6 bases between. Germline lookup yields CDR1 SGHAT and CDR2 FQNNGV. The chain's CDR3 is CASAGETQYF. The CDR3 DNA reads as TGTGCCAGCGCAGGGGAGACCCAGTACTTC.

This clone was seen just once. V gene TRBV2 combines with J gene TRBJ2-1, with a weak D call TRBD1 (6 bases). CDR1 is SNHLY, CDR2 FYNNEI, per germline. CDR3 length equals 15 residues. V lost 2 bases to trimming and J lost 7 bases, with 15 bases between them. The CDR3, as DNA: TGTGCCAGCAGTGAAAGTCAGGGGAATATGAATGAGCAGTTCTTC. It translates to CASSESQGNMNEQFF.